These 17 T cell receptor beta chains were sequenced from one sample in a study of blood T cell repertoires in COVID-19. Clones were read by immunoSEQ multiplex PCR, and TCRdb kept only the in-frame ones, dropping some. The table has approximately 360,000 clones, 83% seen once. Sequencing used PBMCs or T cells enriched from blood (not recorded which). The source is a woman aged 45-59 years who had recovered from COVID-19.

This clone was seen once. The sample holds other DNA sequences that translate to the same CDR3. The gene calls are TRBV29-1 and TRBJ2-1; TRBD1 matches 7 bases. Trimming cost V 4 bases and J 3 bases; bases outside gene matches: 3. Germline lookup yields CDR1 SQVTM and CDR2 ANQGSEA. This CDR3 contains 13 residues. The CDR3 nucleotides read TGCAGCGTTGCCGGGACAGTCTACAATGAGCAGTTCTTC. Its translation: CSVAGTVYNEQFF.

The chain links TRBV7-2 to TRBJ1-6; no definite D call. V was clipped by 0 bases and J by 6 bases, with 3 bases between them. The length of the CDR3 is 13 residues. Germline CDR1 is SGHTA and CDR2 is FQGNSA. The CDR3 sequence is CASSLAGNSPLHF. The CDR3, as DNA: TGTGCCAGCAGCTTAGCCGGTAATTCACCCCTCCACTTT.

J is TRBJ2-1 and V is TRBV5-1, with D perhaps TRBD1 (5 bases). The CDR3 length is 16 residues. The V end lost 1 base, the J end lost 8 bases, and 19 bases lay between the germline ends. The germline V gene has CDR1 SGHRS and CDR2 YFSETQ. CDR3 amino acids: CASSLRLGGLQDEQFF. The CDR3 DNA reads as TGCGCCAGCAGCTTGAGGCTCGGCGGCCTACAGGATGAGCAGTTCTTC.

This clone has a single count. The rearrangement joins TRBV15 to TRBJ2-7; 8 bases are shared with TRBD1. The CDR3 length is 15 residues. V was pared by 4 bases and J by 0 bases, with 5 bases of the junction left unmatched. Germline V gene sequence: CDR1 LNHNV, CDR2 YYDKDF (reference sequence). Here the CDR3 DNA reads TGTGCCACCAGCACCCGACAGGGGTACTCCTACGAGCAGTACTTC. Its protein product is CATSTRQGYSYEQYF.

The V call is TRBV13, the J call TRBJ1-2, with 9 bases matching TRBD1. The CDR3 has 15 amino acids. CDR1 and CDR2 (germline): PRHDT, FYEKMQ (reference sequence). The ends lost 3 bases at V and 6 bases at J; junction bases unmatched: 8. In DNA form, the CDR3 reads TGTGCCAGCAGCTTGGGACAGGGACTACAGGATGGCTACACCTTC. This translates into CASSLGQGLQDGYTF.

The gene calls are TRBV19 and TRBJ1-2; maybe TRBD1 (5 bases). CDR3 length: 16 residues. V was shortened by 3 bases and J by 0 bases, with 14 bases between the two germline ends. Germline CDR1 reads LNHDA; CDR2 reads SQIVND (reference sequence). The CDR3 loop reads CASSIGLIGANYGYTF. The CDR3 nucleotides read TGTGCCAGTAGTATCGGGCTGATAGGGGCTAACTATGGCTACACCTTC.

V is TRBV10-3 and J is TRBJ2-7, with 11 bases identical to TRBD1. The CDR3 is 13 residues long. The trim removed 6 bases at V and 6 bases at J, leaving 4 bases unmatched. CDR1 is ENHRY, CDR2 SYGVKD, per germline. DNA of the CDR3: TGTGCCATCAGCGGGACAGGGGGAGGCGAGCAGTACTTC. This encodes CAISGTGGGEQYF.

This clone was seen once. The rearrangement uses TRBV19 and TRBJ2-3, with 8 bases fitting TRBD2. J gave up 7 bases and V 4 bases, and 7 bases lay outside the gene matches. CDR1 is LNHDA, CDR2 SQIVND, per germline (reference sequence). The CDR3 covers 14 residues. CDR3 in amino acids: CASSRGGGSNTQYF. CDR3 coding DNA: TGTGCCAGTAGTAGGGGCGGGGGGAGTAATACGCAGTATTTT. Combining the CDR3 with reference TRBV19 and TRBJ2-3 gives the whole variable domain DGGITQSPKYLFRKEGQNVTLSCEQNLNHDAMYWYRQDPGQGLRLIYYSQIVNDFQKGDIAEGYSVSREKKESFPLTVTSAQKNPTAFYLCASSRGGGSNTQYFGPGTRLTVL.

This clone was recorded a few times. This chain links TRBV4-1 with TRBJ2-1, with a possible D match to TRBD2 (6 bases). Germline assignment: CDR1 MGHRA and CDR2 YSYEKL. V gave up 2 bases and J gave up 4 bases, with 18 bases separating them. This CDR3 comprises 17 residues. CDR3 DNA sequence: TGCGCCAGCAGCCAACACCGACTGGAGGGGAGATACAATGAGCAGTTCTTC. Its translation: CASSQHRLEGRYNEQFF.

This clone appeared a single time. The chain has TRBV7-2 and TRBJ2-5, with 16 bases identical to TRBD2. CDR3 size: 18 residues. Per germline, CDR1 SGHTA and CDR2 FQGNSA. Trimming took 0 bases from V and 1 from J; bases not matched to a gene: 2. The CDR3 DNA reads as TGTGCCAGCAGCTTAGCCGGGACTAGCGGGGGGGCCCAAGAGACCCAGTACTTC. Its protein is CASSLAGTSGGAQETQYF.

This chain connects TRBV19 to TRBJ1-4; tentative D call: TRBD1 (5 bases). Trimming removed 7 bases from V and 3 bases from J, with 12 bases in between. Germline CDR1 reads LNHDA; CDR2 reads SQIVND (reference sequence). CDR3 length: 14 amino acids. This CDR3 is CASMLGPSNEKLFF. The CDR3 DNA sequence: TGTGCCAGTATGTTGGGGCCCTCTAATGAAAAACTGTTTTTT.

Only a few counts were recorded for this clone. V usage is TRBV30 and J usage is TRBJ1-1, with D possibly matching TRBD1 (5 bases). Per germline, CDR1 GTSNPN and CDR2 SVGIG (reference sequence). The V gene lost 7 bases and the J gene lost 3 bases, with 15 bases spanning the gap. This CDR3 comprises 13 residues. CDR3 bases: TGTGCCTTTTGGGGGGGAGGCGACACTGAAGCTTTCTTT. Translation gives CAFWGGGDTEAFF. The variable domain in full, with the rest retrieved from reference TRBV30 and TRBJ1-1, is SQTIHQWPATLVQPVGSPLSLECTVEGTSNPNLYWYRQAAGRGLQLLFYSVGIGQISSEVPQNLSASRPQDRQFILSSKKLLLSDSGFYLCAFWGGGDTEAFFGQGTRLTVV.

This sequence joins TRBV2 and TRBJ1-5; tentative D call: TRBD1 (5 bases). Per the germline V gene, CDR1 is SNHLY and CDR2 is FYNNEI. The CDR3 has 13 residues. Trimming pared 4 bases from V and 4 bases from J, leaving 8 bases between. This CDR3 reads CASSAQGNQPQHF. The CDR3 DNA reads TGTGCCAGCAGTGCCCAGGGAAATCAGCCCCAGCATTTT.

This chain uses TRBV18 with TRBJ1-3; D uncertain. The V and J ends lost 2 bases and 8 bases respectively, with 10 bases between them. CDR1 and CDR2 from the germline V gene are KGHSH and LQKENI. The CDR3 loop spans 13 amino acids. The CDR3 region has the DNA TGTGCCAGCTCACCAGGAGGGAGCGACACCATATATTTT. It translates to CASSPGGSDTIYF.

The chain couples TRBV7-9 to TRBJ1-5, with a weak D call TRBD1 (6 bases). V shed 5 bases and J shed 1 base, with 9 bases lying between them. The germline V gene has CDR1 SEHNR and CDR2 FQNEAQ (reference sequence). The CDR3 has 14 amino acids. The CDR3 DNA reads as TGTGCCAGCAGCCTAGGACAGAGCAATCAGCCCCAGCATTTT. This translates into CASSLGQSNQPQHF.

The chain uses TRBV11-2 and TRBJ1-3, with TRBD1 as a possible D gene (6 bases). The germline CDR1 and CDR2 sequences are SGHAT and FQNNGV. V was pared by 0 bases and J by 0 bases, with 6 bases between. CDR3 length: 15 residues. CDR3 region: CASSLEDSSGNTIYF. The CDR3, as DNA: TGTGCCAGCAGCTTAGAGGACAGCTCTGGAAACACCATATATTTT. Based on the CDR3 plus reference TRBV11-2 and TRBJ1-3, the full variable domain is EAGVAQSPRYKIIEKRQSVAFWCNPISGHATLYWYQQILGQGPKLLIQFQNNGVVDDSQLPKDRFSAERLKGVDSTLKIQPAKLEDSAVYLCASSLEDSSGNTIYFGEGSWLTVV.

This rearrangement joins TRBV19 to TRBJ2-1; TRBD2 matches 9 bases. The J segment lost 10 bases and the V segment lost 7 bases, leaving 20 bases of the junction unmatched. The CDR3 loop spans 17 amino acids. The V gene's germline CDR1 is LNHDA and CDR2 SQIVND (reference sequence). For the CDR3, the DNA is TGTGCCAGTACTTCTGCCCCCGGGACTAGCCGGTTGGGGGAGCAGTTCTTC. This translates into CASTSAPGTSRLGEQFF.